Listed here is a single T cell receptor (beta chain). The data are from a study of intratumoral heterogeneity in liver cancer. Whole-study context: Most patients were male, with a median age of almost 65 years.

Sequencing was performed with immunoSEQ multiplex PCR; in TCRdb, only in-frame clones are kept and a portion is missing. Of 20,000 or so clones in the sample, around 78% were seen once. The germline V gene encodes CDR1 MDHEN and CDR2 SYDVKM. The CDR3 contains 16 residues. V shed 4 bases and J 0 bases; nucleotides not matched to a gene: 6. The clonotype originates from a woman between 65 and 79 years old with hepatocellular carcinoma. This chain connects TRBV28 to TRBJ1-5; 7 bases fit TRBD1. Sequenced material: tumor-adjacent normal tissue, taken before any cancer treatment. CDR3 sequence reads: CASSSGTAYSNQPQHF. CDR3 sequence (DNA): TGTGCCAGCAGTTCAGGGACAGCCTATAGCAATCAGCCCCAGCATTTT.